Listed below are T cell receptor beta chains from one sample, sequenced in a study of response to subunit inactivated influenza vaccine. TCRdb ran MiXCR on the RT-PCR reads and lists one entry per CDR3 protein. The data contain approximately 570,000 distinct CDR3 sequences, 7.6% of them singletons. The source material was PBMCs from blood, sampled roughly 24 months after vaccination. The receptor set was obtained from a man between 50 and 75 years old who received an inactivated influenza vaccine. Both conserved end residues are part of each CDR3. D genes are given only for firm matches. Where a row states a size, it is once, few, many or the class of an expanded clone; other rows omit it.

j_call | v_call | clone_size | d_call | cdr3_nt | cdr3_aa
TRBJ2-6 | TRBV6-1 | . | . | TGTGCCAGCAGTGAATCATGGGGCTACCACTCTGGGGCCAACGTCCTGACTTTC | CASSESWGYHSGANVLTF
TRBJ2-1 | TRBV30 | . | TRBD2 | TGTGCCTGGAGTAGCAGAGCTACGGGGGGGCAAAACAATGAGCAGTTCTTC | CAWSSRATGGQNNEQFF
TRBJ2-1 | TRBV5-1 | few | . | TGCGCCAGCAGCTTGGAAGGCGCCAATGAGCAGTTCTTC | CASSLEGANEQFF
TRBJ2-7 | TRBV4-3 | many | . | TGCGCCAGCAGCCAAGAGTTGCAGAACGAGCAGTACTTC | CASSQELQNEQYF
TRBJ1-2 | TRBV20-1 | . | . | TGCAGTGCTGGGGGGGAATATGGCTACACCTTC | CSAGGEYGYTF
TRBJ2-7 | TRBV6-2/TRBV6-3 | . | TRBD2 | TGTGCCAGCAGTTACTGGGACTACCCACAGTACTTC | CASSYWDYPQYF
TRBJ2-2 | TRBV12-3/TRBV12-4 | few | . | TGTGCCAGCGTGAACACCGGGGAGCTGTTTTTT | CASVNTGELFF
TRBJ2-7 | TRBV11-2 | few | TRBD1 | TGTGCCAGCAGCCTCGGGACAGGACCCTTCTACGAGCAGTACTTC | CASSLGTGPFYEQYF
TRBJ1-6 | TRBV5-6 | . | . | TGTGCCAGCAGCCGTGACATAAGCTCCTATAATTCACCCCTCCACTTT | CASSRDISSYNSPLHF
TRBJ1-1 | TRBV12-3/TRBV12-4 | . | . | TGTGCCAGCAGTTTGTACACAGGGTGGAACACTGAAGCTTTCTTT | CASSLYTGWNTEAFF
TRBJ2-2 | TRBV10-1 | . | . | TGCGCCAGCAGTGATAGGCAGGGTTTCACCGGGGAGCTGTTTTTT | CASSDRQGFTGELFF
TRBJ2-1 | TRBV6-5 | many | . | TGTGCCAGCAGTTATCGTGGCAACAATGAGCAGTTCTTC | CASSYRGNNEQFF
TRBJ1-3 | TRBV12-3/TRBV12-4 | few | . | TGTGCCAGCAGCTTTCAGGCTGGAAACACCATATATTTT | CASSFQAGNTIYF
TRBJ2-2 | TRBV14 | many | . | TGTGCCAGCAGCCAGATAAGGAGCACCGGGGAGCTGTTTTTT | CASSQIRSTGELFF
TRBJ2-2 | TRBV6-5 | many | TRBD2 | TGTGCCAGCAGTTATTCGACTAGCGGGACGGGGGAGCTGTTTTTT | CASSYSTSGTGELFF
TRBJ2-7 | TRBV7-2 | few | . | TGTGCCAGCAGTCCGAACAGGGGAGGCGAGCAGTACTTC | CASSPNRGGEQYF
TRBJ2-1 | TRBV20-1 | . | TRBD2 | TGCAGTGCTGCAAGGGAGGGAAATCAGTTCTTC | CSAAREGNQFF
TRBJ2-2 | TRBV4-3 | many | TRBD2 | TGCGCCAGCAGCCAAGAATGGACTAGCGCGCCCGGGGGCAGGCTGTTTTTT | CASSQEWTSAPGGRLFF
TRBJ2-3 | TRBV4-2 | many | TRBD2 | TGTGCCAGCAGCCAGACGTCGGGCGGGGGGGTTCCAGATACGCAGTATTTT | CASSQTSGGGVPDTQYF
TRBJ1-2 | TRBV30 | many | TRBD1 | TGTGCCTGGAGACCACAGGGGCGCTATGGCTACACCTTC | CAWRPQGRYGYTF
TRBJ1-1 | TRBV10-3 | . | . | TGTGCCATCAGCCAAACAGGTCTTGCGACTGAAGCTTTCTTT | CAISQTGLATEAFF
TRBJ2-5 | TRBV5-1 | . | . | TGCGCCAGCAGCTTGGGCAGCACCACGACCCAAGAGACCCAGTACTTC | CASSLGSTTTQETQYF
TRBJ2-7 | TRBV20-1 | few | . | TGCAGTGCTAGTTTTTCTGTTGCGGGAAAGTCCTACGAGCAGTACTTC | CSASFSVAGKSYEQYF
TRBJ2-2 | TRBV12-3/TRBV12-4 | few | . | TGTGCCAGCATGGAGGGTACCGGGGAGCTGTTTTTT | CASMEGTGELFF
TRBJ2-3 | TRBV5-1 | many | TRBD2 | TGCGCCAGCAGCCAGGGACTAGCGGTGACAGATACGCAGTATTTT | CASSQGLAVTDTQYF
TRBJ1-5 | TRBV20-1 | few | . | TGCAGTGCTAGAGATTACACCCAGCCCCAGCATTTT | CSARDYTQPQHF
TRBJ2-2 | TRBV12-3/TRBV12-4 | . | TRBD2 | TGTGCCAGCAGTTTATCGGGGGGGGCCCCCGGGGAGCTGTTTTTT | CASSLSGGAPGELFF
TRBJ2-4 | TRBV20-1 | . | TRBD2 | TGCAATGCTACCAGCGGGAGAAGGAACATTCAGTACTTC | CNATSGRRNIQYF
TRBJ2-7 | TRBV7-2 | many | TRBD2 | TGTGCCAGCAGCTTATCATTGGGCGGGGGGGGAACCTACGAGCAGTACTTC | CASSLSLGGGGTYEQYF
TRBJ1-1 | TRBV27 | . | . | TGTGCCAGCAGTCCGCATCCGGGCATCACTGAAGCTTTCTTT | CASSPHPGITEAFF
TRBJ2-7 | TRBV5-1 | . | TRBD2 | TGCGCCAGCACCTCCGGGACTAGCGTTGAGCAGTACTTC | CASTSGTSVEQYF
TRBJ1-4 | TRBV20-1 | many | . | TGCAGTGCTAAGACCGGATATGAAAAACTGTTTTTT | CSAKTGYEKLFF
TRBJ2-4 | TRBV10-3 | many | . | TGTGCCATCAGCTCAGACAGAAACATTCAGTACTTC | CAISSDRNIQYF
TRBJ2-1 | TRBV19 | many | . | TGTGCCAGTAGTCCCGACTACTACAATGAGCAGTTCTTC | CASSPDYYNEQFF
TRBJ1-1 | TRBV20-1 | few | . | TGCAGTGCAGCAATGAACACTGAAGCTTTCTTT | CSAAMNTEAFF
TRBJ2-2 | TRBV7-2 | . | TRBD1 | TGTGCCAGCAGCGCACGACAGGGGGGGAACACCGGGGAGCTGTTTTTT | CASSARQGGNTGELFF
TRBJ2-7 | TRBV15 | . | . | TGTGCCACCAGCAGAGGTGGGAGCAACGAGCAGTACTTC | CATSRGGSNEQYF
TRBJ2-3 | TRBV3-1 | few | . | TGTGCCAGCAGCGTGGGTCTCACAGATACGCAGTATTTT | CASSVGLTDTQYF
TRBJ1-5 | TRBV7-9 | many | . | TGTGCCAGCAGCTTAGACAATCAGCCCCAGCATTTT | CASSLDNQPQHF
TRBJ2-7 | TRBV14 | . | TRBD1 | TGTGCCAGCAGCCATCGACCGGGACAGGGATTCTACGAGCAGTACTTC | CASSHRPGQGFYEQYF
TRBJ2-2 | TRBV6-5 | few | . | TGTGCCAGCAGTTACTTCGGAGGTCCGGGAGGGGAGCTGTTTTTT | CASSYFGGPGGELFF
TRBJ1-1 | TRBV15 | many | . | TGTGCCACCAGCAGAGAAGAGGGGTTGGGCACTGAAGCTTTCTTT | CATSREEGLGTEAFF